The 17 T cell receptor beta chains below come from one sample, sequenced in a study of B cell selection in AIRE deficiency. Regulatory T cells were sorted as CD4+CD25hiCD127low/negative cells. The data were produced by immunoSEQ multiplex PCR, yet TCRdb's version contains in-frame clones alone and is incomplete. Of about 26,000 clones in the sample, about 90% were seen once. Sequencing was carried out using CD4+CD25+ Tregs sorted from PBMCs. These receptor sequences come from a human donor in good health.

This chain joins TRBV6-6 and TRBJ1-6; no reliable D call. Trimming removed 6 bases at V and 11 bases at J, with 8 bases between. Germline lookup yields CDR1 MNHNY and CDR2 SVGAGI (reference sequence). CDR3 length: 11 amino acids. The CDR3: CASRTGPPLHF. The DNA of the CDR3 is TGTGCCAGCAGGACGGGTCCACCCCTCCACTTT.

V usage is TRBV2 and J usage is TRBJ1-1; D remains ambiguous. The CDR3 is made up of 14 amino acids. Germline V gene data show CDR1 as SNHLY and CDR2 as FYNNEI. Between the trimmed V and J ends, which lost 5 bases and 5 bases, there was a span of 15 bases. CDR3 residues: CASSFSGDITEAFF. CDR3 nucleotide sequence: TGTGCCAGCAGTTTTTCAGGTGATATAACTGAAGCTTTCTTT.

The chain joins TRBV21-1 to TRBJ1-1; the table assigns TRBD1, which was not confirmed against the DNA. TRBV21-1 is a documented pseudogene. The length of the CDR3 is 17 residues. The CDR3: CASSKEGTGNANTEAFF. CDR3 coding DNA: TGTGCCAGCAGCAAAGAAGGGACAGGGAACGCTAACACTGAAGCTTTCTTT.

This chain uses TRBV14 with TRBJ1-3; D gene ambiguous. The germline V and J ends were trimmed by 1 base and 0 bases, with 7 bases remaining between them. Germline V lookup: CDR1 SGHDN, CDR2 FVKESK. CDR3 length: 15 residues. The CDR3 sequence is CASSQVINSGNTIYF. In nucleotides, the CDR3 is TGTGCCAGCAGCCAAGTCATCAACTCTGGAAACACCATATATTTT.

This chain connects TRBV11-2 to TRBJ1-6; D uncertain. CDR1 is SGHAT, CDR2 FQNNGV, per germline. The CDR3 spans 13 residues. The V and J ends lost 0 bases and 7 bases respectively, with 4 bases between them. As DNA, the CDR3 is TGTGCCAGCAGCTTAGATAGGAATTCACCCCTCCACTTT. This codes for CASSLDRNSPLHF. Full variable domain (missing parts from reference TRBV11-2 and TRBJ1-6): EAGVAQSPRYKIIEKRQSVAFWCNPISGHATLYWYQQILGQGPKLLIQFQNNGVVDDSQLPKDRFSAERLKGVDSTLKIQPAKLEDSAVYLCASSLDRNSPLHFGNGTRLTVT.

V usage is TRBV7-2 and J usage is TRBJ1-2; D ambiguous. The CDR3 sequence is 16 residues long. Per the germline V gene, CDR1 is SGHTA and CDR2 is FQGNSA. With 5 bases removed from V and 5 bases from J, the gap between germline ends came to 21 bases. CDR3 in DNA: TGTGCCAGCAGCCCCCGCGGGGAAAAGGGTCGGTATGGCTACACCTTC. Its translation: CASSPRGEKGRYGYTF.

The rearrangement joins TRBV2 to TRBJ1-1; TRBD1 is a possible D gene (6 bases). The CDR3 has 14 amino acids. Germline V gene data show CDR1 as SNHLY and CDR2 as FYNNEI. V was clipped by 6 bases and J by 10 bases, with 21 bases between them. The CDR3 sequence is CASSALSDRSPAFF. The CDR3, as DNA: TGTGCCAGCAGCGCCCTTTCCGACAGGTCCCCAGCTTTCTTT. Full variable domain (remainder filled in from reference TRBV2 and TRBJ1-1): EPEVTQTPSHQVTQMGQEVILRCVPISNHLYFYWYRQILGQKVEFLVSFYNNEISEKSEIFDDQFSVERPDGSNFTLKIRSTKLEDSAMYFCASSALSDRSPAFFGQGTRLTVV.

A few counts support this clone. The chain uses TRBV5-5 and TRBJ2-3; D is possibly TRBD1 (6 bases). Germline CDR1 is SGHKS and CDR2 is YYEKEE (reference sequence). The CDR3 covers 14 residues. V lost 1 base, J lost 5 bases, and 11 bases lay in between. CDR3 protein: CASSLLGAEDTQYF. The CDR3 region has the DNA TGTGCCAGCAGCTTGTTGGGGGCGGAAGATACGCAGTATTTT.

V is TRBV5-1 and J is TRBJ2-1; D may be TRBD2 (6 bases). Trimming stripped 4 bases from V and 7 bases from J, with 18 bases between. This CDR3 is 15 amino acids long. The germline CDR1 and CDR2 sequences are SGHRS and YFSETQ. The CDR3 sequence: CASSPGTPGFNEQFF. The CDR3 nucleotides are TGCGCCAGCAGCCCAGGGACTCCCGGATTTAATGAGCAGTTCTTC.

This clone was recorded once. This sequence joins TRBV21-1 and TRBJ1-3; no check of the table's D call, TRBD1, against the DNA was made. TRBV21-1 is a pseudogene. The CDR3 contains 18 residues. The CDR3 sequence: CASRTLLIQGVSGNTIYF. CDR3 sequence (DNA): TGTGCCAGCAGGACCCTCCTAATACAGGGCGTCTCTGGAAACACCATATATTTT.

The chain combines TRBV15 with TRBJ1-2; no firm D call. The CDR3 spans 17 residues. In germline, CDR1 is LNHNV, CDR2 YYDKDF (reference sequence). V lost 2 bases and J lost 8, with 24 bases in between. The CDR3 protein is CATSRPSRPGNTSGYTF. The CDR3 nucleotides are TGTGCCACCAGCAGACCTTCGAGACCGGGCAACACGTCCGGCTACACCTTC.

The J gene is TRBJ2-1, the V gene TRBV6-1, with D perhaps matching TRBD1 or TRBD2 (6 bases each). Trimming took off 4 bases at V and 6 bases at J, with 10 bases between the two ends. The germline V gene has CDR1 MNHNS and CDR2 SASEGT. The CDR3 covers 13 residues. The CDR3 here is CASSGRGVNEQFF. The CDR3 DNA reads TGTGCCAGCAGTGGTAGGGGGGTCAATGAGCAGTTCTTC.

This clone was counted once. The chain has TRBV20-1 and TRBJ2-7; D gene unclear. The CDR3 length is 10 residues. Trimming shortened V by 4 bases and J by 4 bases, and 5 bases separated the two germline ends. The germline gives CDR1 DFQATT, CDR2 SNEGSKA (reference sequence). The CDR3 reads CSAIRYEQYF. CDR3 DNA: TGCAGTGCTATCCGATACGAGCAGTACTTC.

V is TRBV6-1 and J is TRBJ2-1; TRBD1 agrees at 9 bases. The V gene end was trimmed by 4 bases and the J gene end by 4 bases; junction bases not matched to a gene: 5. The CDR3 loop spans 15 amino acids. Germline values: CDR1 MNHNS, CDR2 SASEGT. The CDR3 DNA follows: TGTGCCAGCAGTGGGTACAGGGGGCCTTACAATGAGCAGTTCTTC. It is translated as CASSGYRGPYNEQFF.

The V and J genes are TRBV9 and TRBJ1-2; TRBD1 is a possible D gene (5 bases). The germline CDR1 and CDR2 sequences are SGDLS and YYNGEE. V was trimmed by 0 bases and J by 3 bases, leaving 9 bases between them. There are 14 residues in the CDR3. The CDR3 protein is CASSVGDADYGYTF. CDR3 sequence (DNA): TGTGCCAGCAGCGTAGGGGACGCGGACTATGGCTACACCTTC.

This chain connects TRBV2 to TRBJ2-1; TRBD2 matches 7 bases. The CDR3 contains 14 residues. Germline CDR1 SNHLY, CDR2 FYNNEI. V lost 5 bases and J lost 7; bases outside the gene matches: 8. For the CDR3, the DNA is TGTGCCAGCAGTCGCACTAGCGTGGGGAATGAGCAGTTCTTC. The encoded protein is CASSRTSVGNEQFF.

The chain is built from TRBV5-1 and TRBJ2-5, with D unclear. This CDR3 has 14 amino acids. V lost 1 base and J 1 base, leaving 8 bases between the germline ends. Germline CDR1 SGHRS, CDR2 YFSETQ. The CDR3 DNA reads TGCGCCAGCAGCTTGAGAACGACCCAAGAGACCCAGTACTTC. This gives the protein CASSLRTTQETQYF.